This T cell receptor beta chain appears in the sequencing data of a study of T cells in Graves' hyperthyroidism and ophthalmopathy (dated by TCRdb to the late 2010s). Broadly, across the study: Peripheral blood was collected at initial diagnosis, before any treatment. To identify TCR V-J signatures that set the groups apart, the researchers used a discovery cohort of 100 or so patients, made up of around 42 with Graves' ophthalmopathy and 57 with stable Graves' hyperthyroidism. An independent validation cohort of about 19 hyperthyroidism patients and 17 patients who later progressed to ophthalmopathy tested prospective prediction of ophthalmopathy. For training and testing, the 100 or so patients in the discovery cohort were randomly divided in a 7:3 ratio. Thyroid tissue and blood T-cell repertoires from six Graves' hyperthyroidism patients were also compared in the study. After sampling, hyperthyroidism patients received methimazole starting at 30 mg daily, and ophthalmopathy patients received high-dose intravenous methylprednisolone. TCR Vbeta CDR3 sequencing of 130 to 150 peripheral blood samples (under 45 ophthalmopathy, about 80 hyperthyroidism and roughly 17 progressor patients) is reported in the paper. Summary of the overall study and its limitations: No statistical method was used to set the sample size in advance, and investigators knew the group allocation. Most expanded thyroid clonotypes (frequency above 0.001) were also detected in blood, a finding suggesting that blood repertoires may reflect thyroid immune responses. Ophthalmopathy was separated from stable hyperthyroidism by a 13 V-J signature model, with approximately 85% sensitivity and approximately 84% specificity obtained in cross-validation and 80%/75% obtained in testing. In validation, the model predicted progression to ophthalmopathy a median of roughly 6.5 months before onset, with approximately 70% sensitivity and nearly 75% specificity.

This clonotype was counted only a few times. Its antigen remains undetermined. The sample holds no much larger clone one base away, and base qualities are not on file. Ophthalmopathy patients had moderately to severely active disease, with a Clinical Activity Score of 3 or more, a NOSPECS grade of 4 or more, and a disease duration of less than 3 months. The study excluded patients with uncontrolled infections, other autoimmune diseases, pregnancy or lactation. Diagnoses were based on clinical symptoms, serum thyroxine and TRAb, thyroid ultrasound and orbital computed tomography. Ficoll-Paque density gradient centrifugation was used to isolate PBMCs from approximately 10 ml of fresh peripheral blood. Total RNA was extracted with Trizol reagent, and quality was checked on an Agilent 2100 Bioanalyzer. The germline V gene encodes CDR1 MNHEY and CDR2 SVGAGI. The CDR3, from cysteine to phenylalanine, totals 14 residues. Only the CDR3 part of the read is kept: 42 bases, read in frame from the first base. Relative to germline, V is 3 bases shorter and J is 4 bases shorter, with 12 bases between their ends.

The TCR beta CDR3 regions were amplified from the RNA transcripts. A first-round RT-PCR of the TCR CDR3 used the HTBI primer set with the Qiagen OneStep RT-PCR kit. A second multiplex PCR round built the libraries, followed by size selection and purification. Sequencing of the libraries was done on an Illumina HiSeq2000 using paired-end 100 bp reads. For the original study's pipeline: SOAPnuke was used to process the raw data, removing reads that contained adapters or uncalled bases, had a mean Phred below 15, or lacked an exact match to the constant primer or identifier. High-quality paired reads were merged with COPE v1.2.5, and unique nucleotide sequences were defined as clonotypes. Clonotypes were aligned to IMGT TRBV, TRBD and TRBJ reference segments using MiTCR v1.1. The analysis included only V-J combinations with a frequency above 0.0001, which together covered about 99% of the repertoires. A TCS score was defined as the ratio between F50 (clonal expansion) and ExV (chaos), using BLOSUM62-based TCRdist between CDR3 peptides within each V-J. Welch's t-statistics and random forest reduced 514 V-J features to around 14, which were used in a naive Bayes classifier (R e1071). The similarity between thyroid and blood repertoires was quantified using the Morisita-Horn index. Starting from the raw public reads, TCRdb applied fastp trimming at Q25, assembled clones with MiXCR and retained in-frame beta chains. Each record represents a unique CDR3 protein, reported with the most common genes and DNA among its rows. The V and J calls reflect TCRdb's pipeline rather than the authors' work. The sample table shows fewer than 750,000 distinct CDR3 sequences, and 14% to 15% are seen once. About 4% of the sample comes from the top ten.

Material: blood. The receptor was isolated from a woman in her thirties or forties with Graves' ophthalmopathy. Recombination linked TRBV6-5 to TRBJ2-5; a weak D assignment points to TRBD2 (5 bases agree). In nucleotides, the sequence is TGTGCCAGCAGTTATCGAGCGGACGGAGAGACCCAGTACTTC. The translation is CASSYRADGETQYF.